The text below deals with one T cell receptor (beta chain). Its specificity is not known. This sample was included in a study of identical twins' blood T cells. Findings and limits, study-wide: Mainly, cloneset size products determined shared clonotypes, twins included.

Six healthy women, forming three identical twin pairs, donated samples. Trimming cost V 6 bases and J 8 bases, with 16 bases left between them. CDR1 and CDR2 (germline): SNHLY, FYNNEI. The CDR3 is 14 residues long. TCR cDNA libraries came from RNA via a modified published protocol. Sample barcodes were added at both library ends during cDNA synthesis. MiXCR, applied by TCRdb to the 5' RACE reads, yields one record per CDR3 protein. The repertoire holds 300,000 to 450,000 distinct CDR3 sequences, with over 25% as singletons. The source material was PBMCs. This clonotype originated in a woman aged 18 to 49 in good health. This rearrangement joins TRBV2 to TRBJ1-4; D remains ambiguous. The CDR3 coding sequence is TGTGCCAGCAGCGAGGACGTGAGAGGAGAAAAACTGTTTTTT. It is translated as CASSEDVRGEKLFF.